Each of the 28 T cell receptor beta chains below was sequenced from the same sample in a study of T cell repertoires in cytomegalovirus infection. Their specific antigens are unknown. MiXCR was run by TCRdb on the reads, yielding one entry per CDR3 protein. This table holds approximately 300,000 distinct CDR3 sequences, 25% to 35% found once. Sample: cultured PBMCs, taken from culture after CMV antigen stimulation. These receptors were obtained from a human donor in good health (CMV status not recorded). Some clones in this sample may be carry-over from other donors' samples.

This clonotype showed up just a few times. This chain uses TRBV11-1 with TRBJ1-1; D unresolved. Germline-derived CDR1 and CDR2 are SGHAT and FQDESV (reference sequence). This CDR3 region has 13 residues. V dropped 1 base and J dropped 6 bases, with 9 bases sitting between them. CDR3 nucleotides: TGTGCCAGCAGCTTAGTTTCGACGGCTGAAGCTTTCTTT. This codes for CASSLVSTAEAFF.

The chain combines TRBV7-2 with TRBJ2-3; 7 bases agree with TRBD2. V lost 3 bases to trimming and J lost 7 bases; unmatched junction nucleotides: 7. The germline V gene has CDR1 SGHTA and CDR2 FQGNSA. CDR3 length: 14 amino acids. Here the CDR3 reads CASSFLAGEYTQYF. Here the CDR3 DNA reads TGTGCCAGCAGCTTTTTGGCGGGAGAGTATACGCAGTATTTT.

This clonotype was seen repeatedly, ten times or more. The chain links TRBV20-1 to TRBJ1-2; TRBD1 aligns across 7 bases. The CDR3 is made up of 13 amino acids. Germline V CDR1 and CDR2: DFQATT, SNEGSKA (reference sequence). The CDR3 nucleotides read TGCCTCCCAGGGGGGGTCTATAACTATGGCTACACCTTC. It translates to CLPGGVYNYGYTF.

This clonotype was picked up many times. The V and J genes are TRBV7-3 and TRBJ2-5, with a weak D call TRBD1 (6 bases). The CDR3 has 16 residues. In germline, CDR1 is SGHTA, CDR2 FQGTGA. V lost 5 bases and J 4 bases, leaving 20 bases between the germline ends. The CDR3 reads CASSPNPPGAGETQYF. CDR3 sequence (DNA): TGTGCCAGCAGCCCGAACCCCCCAGGGGCTGGAGAGACCCAGTACTTC. Drawing the rest from reference TRBV7-3 and TRBJ2-5, the complete variable domain is GAGVSQTPSNKVTEKGKYVELRCDPISGHTALYWYRQSLGQGPEFLIYFQGTGAADDSGLPNDRFFAVRPEGSVSTLKIQRTERGDSAVYLCASSPNPPGAGETQYFGPGTRLLVL.

The sample holds a few counts of this clonotype. This chain connects TRBV7-2 to TRBJ1-2; D is ambiguous. The CDR3 length is 15 residues. V shed 2 bases and J shed 6 bases, with 16 bases lying between them. Germline V gives CDR1 SGHTA, CDR2 FQGNSA. The CDR3 sequence is CASSLMSRGFDGYTF. The CDR3 region has the DNA TGTGCCAGCAGCTTAATGTCTCGAGGATTTGATGGCTACACCTTC. The entire variable domain, with the rest obtained from reference TRBV7-2 and TRBJ1-2, is as follows: GAGVSQSPSNKVTEKGKDVELRCDPISGHTALYWYRQSLGQGLEFLIYFQGNSAPDKSGLPSDRFSAERTGGSVSTLTIQRTQQEDSAVYLCASSLMSRGFDGYTFGSGTRLTVV.

This rearrangement joins TRBV12-3 or TRBV12-4 to TRBJ1-2, with D uncertain. The length of the CDR3 is 16 residues. V lost 5 bases and J lost 4, with 20 bases in between. The CDR3 reads CASSQTREPATYGYTF. Written as DNA, the CDR3 is TGTGCCAGCAGTCAAACTAGGGAACCTGCTACCTATGGCTACACCTTC.

This rearrangement joins TRBV28 to TRBJ2-2; D is tentatively TRBD1 or TRBD2 (5 bases each). CDR1 MDHEN and CDR2 SYDVKM come from the germline V gene. Trimming left V 9 bases short and J 0 bases short, with 14 bases between. This CDR3 region has 15 residues. The CDR3: CASPPGTPNTGELFF. CDR3 nucleotide sequence: TGTGCCAGTCCCCCTGGGACCCCGAACACCGGGGAGCTGTTTTTT. Variable domain in full (rest from reference TRBV28 and TRBJ2-2): DVKVTQSSRYLVKRTGEKVFLECVQDMDHENMFWYRQDPGLGLRLIYFSYDVKMKEKGDIPEGYSVSREKKERFSLILESASTNQTSMYLCASPPGTPNTGELFFGEGSRLTVL.

CDR3 region: CASRRGTVAEGYTF. In nucleotides, the CDR3 is TGTGCCAGCAGGCGCGGGACTGTGGCGGAGGGCTACACCTTC. The chain combines TRBV2 with TRBJ1-2, with TRBD1 as a possible D gene (5 bases). V was cut by 6 bases and J by 8 bases, with 19 bases left in between. Germline V lookup: CDR1 SNHLY, CDR2 FYNNEI. The CDR3 length is 14 residues.

V is TRBV7-3 and J is TRBJ2-1; 12 positions agree with TRBD2. Germline V lookup: CDR1 SGHTA, CDR2 FQGTGA. The CDR3 consists of 19 residues. V lost 5 bases to trimming and J lost 0 bases; unmatched junction nucleotides: 11. The CDR3 region is CASSPLGLAGGSSYNEQFF. The CDR3 bases are TGTGCCAGCAGCCCATTGGGGCTAGCGGGGGGGAGCTCCTACAATGAGCAGTTCTTC.

This clonotype was observed a single time. This chain uses TRBV15 with TRBJ1-3; maybe TRBD1 (6 bases). Trimming removed 1 base at V and 0 bases at J, with 10 bases between. CDR1 is LNHNV, CDR2 YYDKDF, per germline (reference sequence). This CDR3 has 16 amino acids. The DNA of the CDR3 is TGTGCCACCAGCAGAGGGACAGCCGGCTCTGGAAACACCATATATTTT. Residues: CATSRGTAGSGNTIYF.

The J gene is TRBJ1-2, the V gene TRBV7-9, with D maybe TRBD1 (5 bases). The V gene's germline CDR1 is SEHNR and CDR2 FQNEAQ (reference sequence). V lost 8 bases to trimming and J lost 6 bases, with 16 bases between them. The CDR3 length is 13 residues. The CDR3 bases are TGTGCCAGCGCCCCGTGGGGGGACGATGGCTACACCTTC. Translation gives CASAPWGDDGYTF.

This clonotype has only a few counts. The genes are TRBV12-3 or TRBV12-4 and TRBJ2-3; D assignment may be TRBD1 or TRBD2 (5 bases each). V was clipped by 7 bases and J by 9 bases, with 17 bases between them. This CDR3 spans 13 amino acids. Here the CDR3 reads CASTVYRDATQYF. In nucleotides, the CDR3 is TGTGCCAGCACTGTTTATAGGGACGCGACGCAGTATTTT.

This clonotype was counted only a few times. The chain is built from TRBV7-8 and TRBJ2-7; D is unclear. V was shortened by 4 bases and J by 0 bases, with 16 bases between the two germline ends. This CDR3 comprises 16 residues. Germline CDR1 SGHVS, CDR2 FQNEAQ. The chain's CDR3 is CASSSLAMGSSYEQYF. As DNA, the CDR3 is TGTGCCAGCAGCTCCCTTGCCATGGGCAGCTCCTACGAGCAGTACTTC. Together with reference TRBV7-8 and TRBJ2-7, the CDR3 gives the full variable domain: GAGVSQSPRYKVAKRGQDVALRCDPISGHVSLFWYQQALGQGPEFLTYFQNEAQLDKSGLPSDRFFAERPEGSVSTLKIQRTQQEDSAVYLCASSSLAMGSSYEQYFGPGTRLTVT.

This chain joins TRBV11-2 and TRBJ2-1; D possibly corresponds to TRBD2 (6 bases). The germline V gene has CDR1 SGHAT and CDR2 FQNNGV. V gave up 5 bases and J gave up 0 bases, with 14 bases separating them. This CDR3 region has 16 residues. CDR3 bases: TGTGCCAGCAGCCGGGACTTTCGGAGCTCCTACAATGAGCAGTTCTTC. Translated: CASSRDFRSSYNEQFF.

The chain employs TRBV5-6 and TRBJ1-5, with 9 bases matching TRBD1. The V segment lost 0 bases and the J segment 7 bases; nucleotides outside the gene matches: 14. Germline values: CDR1 SGHDT, CDR2 YYEEEE. The CDR3 contains 18 residues. CDR3 DNA: TGTGCCAGCAGCTTGGCCGGGACAGGGATGCCTTTAGAACAGCCCCAGCATTTT. This translates into CASSLAGTGMPLEQPQHF.

In its sample, this clonotype was seen a few times. The chain recombines TRBV7-9 with TRBJ1-1; unclear D gene. This CDR3 has 10 amino acids. Trimming removed 0 bases at V and 7 bases at J, with 0 bases between. Germline CDR1 reads SEHNR; CDR2 reads FQNEAQ (reference sequence). Here the CDR3 reads CASSLAEAFF. The DNA for the CDR3 is TGTGCCAGCAGCTTAGCTGAAGCTTTCTTT.

This clonotype was seen repeatedly, ten times or more. This sequence joins TRBV4-1 and TRBJ1-3; D call uncertain. V lost 1 base and J lost 0, with 13 bases in between. Germline V gene lookup returns CDR1 MGHRA and CDR2 YSYEKL. The CDR3 sequence is 17 residues long. The CDR3 DNA sequence: TGCGCCAGCAGCCAAGTCGGCAGGACCCTCTCTGGAAACACCATATATTTT. Encoded protein: CASSQVGRTLSGNTIYF.

This chain uses TRBV9 with TRBJ2-1; 12 positions match TRBD2. CDR1 and CDR2 (germline): SGDLS, YYNGEE. The CDR3 totals 17 residues. V shed 4 bases and J 3 bases; nucleotides not matched to a gene: 8. The CDR3 bases are TGTGCCAGCAGCACCCCACGGACTAGCGGGGTCTACAATGAGCAGTTCTTC. It encodes CASSTPRTSGVYNEQFF.

The chain is built from TRBV12-3 or TRBV12-4 and TRBJ2-2, with D tentatively TRBD2 (7 bases). Trimming shortened V by 8 bases and J by 5 bases, and 18 bases separated the two germline ends. The CDR3 extends over 15 amino acids. CDR3: CASQIRGARTGELFF. The CDR3 nucleotides are TGTGCCAGCCAAATCCGGGGGGCGAGGACCGGGGAGCTGTTTTTT.

The V and J genes are TRBV20-1 and TRBJ2-1; no clear D gene. The CDR3 contains 13 residues. Trimming removed 3 bases at V and 0 bases at J, with 6 bases between. The germline gives CDR1 DFQATT, CDR2 SNEGSKA (reference sequence). CDR3 in DNA: TGCAGTGCTAGCCGGAGCTCCTACAATGAGCAGTTCTTC. This sequence encodes CSASRSSYNEQFF.

This clonotype appeared many times. The V and J genes are TRBV7-2 and TRBJ1-1; unclear D gene. Trimming stripped 5 bases from V and 5 bases from J, with 12 bases between. The CDR3 runs to 13 residues. From germline, CDR1 is SGHTA and CDR2 FQGNSA. The CDR3 DNA reads TGTGCCAGCAGCCCTCCCGTGTGGACTGAAGCTTTCTTT. Protein: CASSPPVWTEAFF.

Comments on this clonotype: Its ends do not fully match the called genes, so a read error is possible. CDR3 nucleotide sequence: TGTGCGGCGTCGGGCCGTAATGAAAAACCGTTTTTT. Translating gives CAASGRNEKPFF. The rearrangement links TRBV28 to TRBJ1-4; D is unclear. In germline, CDR1 is MDHEN, CDR2 SYDVKM. The length of the CDR3 is 12 residues.

The chain employs TRBV28 and TRBJ2-5, with D possibly TRBD2 on 6 matching bases. V was shortened by 6 bases and J by 7 bases, with 30 bases between the two germline ends. Germline values: CDR1 MDHEN, CDR2 SYDVKM. There are 18 residues in the CDR3. CDR3 sequence reads: CASSPPGRDGSMFWTQYF. CDR3 coding DNA: TGTGCCAGCAGCCCCCCCGGGCGGGACGGGAGCATGTTTTGGACCCAGTACTTC.

This clonotype was seen a handful of times. J is TRBJ2-1 and V is TRBV7-9; the D gene is possibly TRBD2 (6 bases). The ends were cut back, 3 bases at V and 14 bases at J, with 14 bases in the middle. The CDR3 loop spans 12 amino acids. The germline gives CDR1 SEHNR, CDR2 FQNEAQ (reference sequence). CDR3 in amino acids: CASSFGGPTKFF. CDR3 sequence (DNA): TGTGCCAGCAGCTTTGGAGGGCCCACGAAGTTCTTC.

This sequence joins TRBV23-1 and TRBJ1-5, with no clear D. TRBV23-1 belongs to the ORF category, with a function that is uncertain. The CDR3 totals 15 residues. Trimming cost V 3 bases and J 0 bases, with 9 bases left between them. In nucleotides, the CDR3 is TGCGCCAGCAGTCAGTGGACCGATAGCAATCAGCCCCAGCATTTT. Translated, it gives CASSQWTDSNQPQHF.

The rearrangement links TRBV12-3 or TRBV12-4 to TRBJ2-2; 8 nucleotides align to TRBD1. The CDR3 has 15 residues. J gave up 3 bases and V 3 bases, and 3 bases lay outside the gene matches. The DNA for the CDR3 is TGTGCCAGCAGTTTCCAGGGGGCGGACACCGGGGAGCTGTTTTTT. It translates to CASSFQGADTGELFF.

CDR3 loop: CASSWRWPSTDTQYF. As DNA, the CDR3 is TGCGCCAGCAGCTGGCGTTGGCCTAGCACAGATACGCAGTATTTT. This rearrangement joins TRBV5-1 to TRBJ2-3; D remains unclear. Trimming shortened V by 3 bases and J by 0 bases, and 11 bases separated the two germline ends. The length of the CDR3 is 15 residues. Looked up from germline, CDR1 is SGHRS and CDR2 is YFSETQ.

V gene TRBV7-3 combines with J gene TRBJ2-7; either TRBD1 or TRBD2 may supply D (6 bases each). Trimming removed 8 bases at V and 4 bases at J, with 12 bases between. This CDR3 spans 12 amino acids. The V gene's germline CDR1 is SGHTA and CDR2 FQGTGA. DNA for the CDR3: TGTGCCAGCCGAGGGGGAGGATACGAGCAGTACTTC. Encoded protein: CASRGGGYEQYF. The variable domain in full, completed from reference TRBV7-3 and TRBJ2-7, reads GAGVSQTPSNKVTEKGKYVELRCDPISGHTALYWYRQSLGQGPEFLIYFQGTGAADDSGLPNDRFFAVRPEGSVSTLKIQRTERGDSAVYLCASRGGGYEQYFGPGTRLTVT.